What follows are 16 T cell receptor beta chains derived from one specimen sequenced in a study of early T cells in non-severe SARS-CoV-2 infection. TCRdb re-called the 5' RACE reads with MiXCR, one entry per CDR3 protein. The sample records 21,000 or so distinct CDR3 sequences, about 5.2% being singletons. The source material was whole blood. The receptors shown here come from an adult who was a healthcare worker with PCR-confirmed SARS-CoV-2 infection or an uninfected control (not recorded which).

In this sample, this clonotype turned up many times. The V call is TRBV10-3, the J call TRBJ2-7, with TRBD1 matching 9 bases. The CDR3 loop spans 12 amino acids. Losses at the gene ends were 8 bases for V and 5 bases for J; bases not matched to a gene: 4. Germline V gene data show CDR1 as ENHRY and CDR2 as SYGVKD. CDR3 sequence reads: CAIGTGNHEQYV. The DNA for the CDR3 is TGTGCCATCGGGACAGGGAACCACGAGCAGTACGTC.

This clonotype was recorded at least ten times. The CDR3 nucleotides are TGTGCCAGCAGTTTACAGCGCAACACTGAAGCTTTCTTT. Translation gives CASSLQRNTEAFF. The V and J genes are TRBV6-4 and TRBJ1-1; no reliable D call. CDR1 is MRHNA and CDR2 is SNTAGT in the germline V gene. Trimming took 5 bases from V and 2 from J, leaving 9 bases between them. The CDR3 has 13 amino acids.

The CDR3 DNA is TGTGCCAGTAGTTCAACGTCTAGCGTTGAGGGTACGCAGTATTTT. It translates to CASSSTSSVEGTQYF. The gene calls are TRBV19 and TRBJ2-3, with a weak D call TRBD2 (6 bases). Germline V gene data show CDR1 as LNHDA and CDR2 as SQIVND (reference sequence). The CDR3 is 15 residues long. With 5 bases removed from V and 8 bases from J, the gap between germline ends came to 20 bases. Drawing the rest from reference TRBV19 and TRBJ2-3, the complete variable domain is DGGITQSPKYLFRKEGQNVTLSCEQNLNHDAMYWYRQDPGQGLRLIYYSQIVNDFQKGDIAEGYSVSREKKESFPLTVTSAQKNPTAFYLCASSSTSSVEGTQYFGPGTRLTVL.

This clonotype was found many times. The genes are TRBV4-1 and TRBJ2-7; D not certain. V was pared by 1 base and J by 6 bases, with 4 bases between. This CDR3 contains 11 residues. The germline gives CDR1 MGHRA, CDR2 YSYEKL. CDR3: CASSQGPEQYF. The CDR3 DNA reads TGCGCCAGCAGCCAAGGGCCCGAGCAGTACTTC.

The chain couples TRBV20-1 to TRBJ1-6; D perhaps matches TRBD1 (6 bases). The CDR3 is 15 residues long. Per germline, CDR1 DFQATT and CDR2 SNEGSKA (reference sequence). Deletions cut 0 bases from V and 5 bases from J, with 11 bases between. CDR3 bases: TGCAGTGCTAGAGATCGGACAGCTAATAATTCACCCCTCCACTTT. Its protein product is CSARDRTANNSPLHF.

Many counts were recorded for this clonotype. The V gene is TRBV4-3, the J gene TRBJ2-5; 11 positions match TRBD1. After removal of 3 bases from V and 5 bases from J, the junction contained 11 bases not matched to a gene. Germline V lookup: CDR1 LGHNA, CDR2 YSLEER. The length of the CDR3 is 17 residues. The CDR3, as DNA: TGCGCCAGCAGCCACCACACGGACAGGGGGCTCTTCGAGACCCAGTACTTC. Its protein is CASSHHTDRGLFETQYF.

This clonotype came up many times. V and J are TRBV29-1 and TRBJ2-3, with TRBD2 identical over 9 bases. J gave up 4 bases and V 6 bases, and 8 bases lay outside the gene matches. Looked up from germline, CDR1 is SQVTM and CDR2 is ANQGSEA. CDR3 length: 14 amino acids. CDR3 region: CSVPGLARADTQYF. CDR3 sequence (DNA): TGCAGCGTGCCTGGACTAGCGAGGGCAGATACGCAGTATTTT.

CDR3: CASSPGAHEQYV. CDR3 sequence (DNA): TGTGCCAGCAGCCCGGGGGCCCACGAGCAGTACGTC. This chain uses TRBV7-6 with TRBJ2-7, with D tentatively TRBD1 or TRBD2 (6 bases each). Trimming removed 5 bases from V and 5 bases from J, with 10 bases in between. The CDR3 has 12 residues. Germline V gene data show CDR1 as SGHVS and CDR2 as FNYEAQ.

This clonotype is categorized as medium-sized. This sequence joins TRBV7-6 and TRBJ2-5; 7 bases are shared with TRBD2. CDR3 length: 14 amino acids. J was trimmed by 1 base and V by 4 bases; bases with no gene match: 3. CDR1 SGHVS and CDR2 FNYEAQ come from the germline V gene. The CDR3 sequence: CASSSTSFQETQYF. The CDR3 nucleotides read TGTGCCAGCAGCTCGACTAGCTTCCAAGAGACCCAGTACTTC.

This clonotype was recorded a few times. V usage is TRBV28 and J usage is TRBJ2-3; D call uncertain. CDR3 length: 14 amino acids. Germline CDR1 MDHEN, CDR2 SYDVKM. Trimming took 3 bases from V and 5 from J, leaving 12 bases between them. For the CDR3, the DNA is TGTGCCAGCAGTTTCGCGGTAGGTGTAGATACGCAGTATTTT. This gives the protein CASSFAVGVDTQYF. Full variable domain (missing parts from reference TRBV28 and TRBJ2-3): DVKVTQSSRYLVKRTGEKVFLECVQDMDHENMFWYRQDPGLGLRLIYFSYDVKMKEKGDIPEGYSVSREKKERFSLILESASTNQTSMYLCASSFAVGVDTQYFGPGTRLTVL.

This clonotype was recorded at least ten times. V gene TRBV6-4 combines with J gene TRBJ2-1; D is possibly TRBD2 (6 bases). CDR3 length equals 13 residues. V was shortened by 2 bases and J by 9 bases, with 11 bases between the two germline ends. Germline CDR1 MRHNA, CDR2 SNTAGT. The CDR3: CASSDGGGGEQFF. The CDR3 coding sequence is TGTGCCAGCAGTGACGGTGGGGGAGGTGAGCAGTTCTTC.

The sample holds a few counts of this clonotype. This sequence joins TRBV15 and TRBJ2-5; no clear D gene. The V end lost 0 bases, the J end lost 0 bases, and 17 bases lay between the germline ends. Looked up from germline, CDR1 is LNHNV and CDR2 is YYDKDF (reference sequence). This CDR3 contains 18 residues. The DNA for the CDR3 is TGTGCCACCAGCAGAGATATCAGTGGCGGTCCGTACCAAGAGACCCAGTACTTC. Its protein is CATSRDISGGPYQETQYF.

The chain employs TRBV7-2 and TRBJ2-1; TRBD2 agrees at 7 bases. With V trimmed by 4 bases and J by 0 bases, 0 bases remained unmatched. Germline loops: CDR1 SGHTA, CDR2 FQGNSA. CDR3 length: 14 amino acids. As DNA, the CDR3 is TGTGCCAGCAGCTGGACTAGCTCCTACAATGAGCAGTTCTTC. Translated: CASSWTSSYNEQFF.

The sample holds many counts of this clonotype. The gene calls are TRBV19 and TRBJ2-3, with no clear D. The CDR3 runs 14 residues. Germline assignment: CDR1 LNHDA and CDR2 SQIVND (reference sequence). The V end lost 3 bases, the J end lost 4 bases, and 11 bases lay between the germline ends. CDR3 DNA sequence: TGTGCCAGTAGTATGACCCAGGCCTCAGATACGCAGTATTTT. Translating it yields CASSMTQASDTQYF. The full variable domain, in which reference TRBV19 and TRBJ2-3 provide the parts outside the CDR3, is DGGITQSPKYLFRKEGQNVTLSCEQNLNHDAMYWYRQDPGQGLRLIYYSQIVNDFQKGDIAEGYSVSREKKESFPLTVTSAQKNPTAFYLCASSMTQASDTQYFGPGTRLTVL.

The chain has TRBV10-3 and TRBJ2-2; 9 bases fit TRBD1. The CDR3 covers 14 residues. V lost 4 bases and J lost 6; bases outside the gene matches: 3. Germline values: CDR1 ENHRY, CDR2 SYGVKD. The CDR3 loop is CAISGRQGAGELFF. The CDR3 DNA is TGTGCCATCAGTGGCCGACAGGGGGCCGGGGAGCTGTTTTTT.

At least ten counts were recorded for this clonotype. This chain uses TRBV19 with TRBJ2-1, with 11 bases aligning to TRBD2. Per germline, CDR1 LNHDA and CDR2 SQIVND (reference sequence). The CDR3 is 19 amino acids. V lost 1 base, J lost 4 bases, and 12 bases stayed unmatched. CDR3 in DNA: TGTGCCAGTAGTATAGTGGGTCTAGCGGGAGGAGTACGGTACAATGAGCAGTTCTTC. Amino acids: CASSIVGLAGGVRYNEQFF. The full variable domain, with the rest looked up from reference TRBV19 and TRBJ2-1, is DGGITQSPKYLFRKEGQNVTLSCEQNLNHDAMYWYRQDPGQGLRLIYYSQIVNDFQKGDIAEGYSVSREKKESFPLTVTSAQKNPTAFYLCASSIVGLAGGVRYNEQFFGPGTRLTVL.